These 19 T cell receptor beta chains came from one sample sequenced in a study of cytomegalovirus exposure and HLA in healthy donors. PCR used 60 Vbeta primers and 13 Jbeta primers. Sequencing was performed with immunoSEQ multiplex PCR; in TCRdb, only in-frame clones are kept and a portion is missing. Recorded for this sample: about 210,000 clones. The source material was PBMCs. Source of these receptors: a young woman in good health and CMV-seropositive.

The V call is TRBV11-2, the J call TRBJ2-2, with TRBD1 identical over 7 bases. The CDR3 runs 14 residues. V was pared by 4 bases and J by 7 bases, with 6 bases of the junction left unmatched. Germline-derived CDR1 and CDR2 are SGHAT and FQNNGV. CDR3 DNA sequence: TGTGCCAGCAGCTCAGTCGGACAGGTCGGGGAGCTGTTTTTT. Translating gives CASSSVGQVGELFF.

This sequence joins TRBV7-9 and TRBJ1-1; maybe TRBD1 (5 bases). This CDR3 region has 12 residues. Trimming pared 4 bases from V and 6 bases from J, leaving 9 bases between. CDR1 is SEHNR and CDR2 is FQNEAQ in the germline V gene (reference sequence). This CDR3 is CASSSDSPEAFF. CDR3 in DNA: TGTGCCAGCAGCTCAGACAGTCCTGAAGCTTTCTTT.

The rearrangement joins TRBV6-4 to TRBJ2-3, with D perhaps matching TRBD1 (6 bases). This CDR3 comprises 14 residues. From germline, CDR1 is MRHNA and CDR2 SNTAGT. V lost 2 bases and J lost 2, with 8 bases in between. This CDR3 is CASSDGQNTDTQYF. The CDR3 coding sequence is TGTGCCAGCAGTGACGGACAGAACACAGATACGCAGTATTTT.

The chain combines TRBV5-1 with TRBJ1-1; D not resolved. The germline V and J ends were trimmed by 0 bases and 2 bases, with 23 bases remaining between them. The CDR3 runs to 19 residues. Germline V gene sequence: CDR1 SGHRS, CDR2 YFSETQ. CDR3 DNA: TGCGCCAGCAGCTTGGTTTTCGACGTCCCTCTCGAGGGAAACACTGAAGCTTTCTTT. It translates to CASSLVFDVPLEGNTEAFF.

The chain is built from TRBV27 and TRBJ2-3; TRBD2 agrees at 12 bases. CDR3 size: 19 residues. Trimming took 6 bases from V and 0 from J; bases not matched to a gene: 13. Germline V lookup: CDR1 MNHEY, CDR2 SMNVEV (reference sequence). The CDR3 reads CASRYRGLAGVSSTDTQYF. The DNA for the CDR3 is TGTGCCAGCAGGTACAGGGGACTAGCGGGCGTTTCTAGCACAGATACGCAGTATTTT.

V gene TRBV6-6 combines with J gene TRBJ2-1; the match to TRBD1 covers 9 bases. V gave up 7 bases and J gave up 9 bases; unmatched junction bases: 16. The V gene's germline CDR1 is MNHNY and CDR2 SVGAGI (reference sequence). The CDR3 runs 16 residues. The CDR3 coding sequence is TGTGCCAGCATCCTTACCTCCGGGACAGGGCGGGGTGAGCAGTTCTTC. It codes for CASILTSGTGRGEQFF.

The V gene is TRBV21-1, the J gene TRBJ1-5. TRBV21-1 is a documented pseudogene. The CDR3 contains 17 residues. The CDR3 here is CASSPASGPPGRQPQHF. The CDR3 coding sequence is TGTGCCAGCAGCCCCGCGTCGGGGCCACCCGGGAGGCAGCCCCAGCATTTT.

CDR3 amino acids: CASNSGLALPDTQYF. CDR3 nucleotide sequence: TGCGCCAGCAATTCGGGACTAGCTTTACCAGATACGCAGTATTTT. The V and J genes are TRBV4-1 and TRBJ2-3; TRBD2 matches 9 bases. CDR1 MGHRA and CDR2 YSYEKL come from the germline V gene. This CDR3 has 15 amino acids. V was clipped by 7 bases and J by 4 bases; unmatched bases: 9.

The gene calls are TRBV28 and TRBJ2-7, with TRBD2 matching 11 bases. Trimming cost V 3 bases and J 6 bases; bases outside gene matches: 7. The CDR3 has 15 residues. CDR1 is MDHEN, CDR2 SYDVKM, per germline. CDR3: CASSLGRTSGSEQYF. CDR3 in DNA: TGTGCCAGCAGTTTGGGTAGGACTAGCGGGTCCGAGCAGTACTTC.

V is TRBV5-1 and J is TRBJ1-6, with TRBD1 matching over 7 bases. Trimming cost V 1 base and J 7 bases; bases outside gene matches: 2. The CDR3 has 14 amino acids. Germline CDR1 is SGHRS and CDR2 is YFSETQ. The CDR3 DNA is TGCGCCAGCAGCTTGAGGGGGCTAAATTCACCCCTCCACTTT. This encodes CASSLRGLNSPLHF.

The V call is TRBV9, the J call TRBJ2-7; 11 bases line up with TRBD1. V lost 2 bases, J lost 6 bases, and 7 bases stayed unmatched. CDR3 size: 15 residues. Germline V gene sequence: CDR1 SGDLS, CDR2 YYNGEE. The CDR3 DNA reads TGTGCCAGCAGCGTTTTGGACAGGGGGCTTGTCGAGCAGTACTTC. This translates into CASSVLDRGLVEQYF. The entire variable domain, with the rest obtained from reference TRBV9 and TRBJ2-7, is as follows: DSGVTQTPKHLITATGQRVTLRCSPRSGDLSVYWYQQSLDQGLQFLIQYYNGEERAKGNILERFSAQQFPDLHSELNLSSLELGDSALYFCASSVLDRGLVEQYFGPGTRLTVT.

The chain uses TRBV4-1 and TRBJ1-1, with 9 bases lining up with TRBD1. V was clipped by 0 bases and J by 6 bases; unmatched bases: 8. The CDR3 extends over 16 amino acids. Looked up from germline, CDR1 is MGHRA and CDR2 is YSYEKL. CDR3 sequence: CASSQDRDREDPEAFF. The CDR3 DNA sequence: TGCGCCAGCAGCCAAGATAGGGACAGGGAGGATCCTGAAGCTTTCTTT.

The CDR3 DNA is TGCGCCAGCAGCCAAGGCCCGGACAGGGGAAACACCGGGGAGCTGTTTTTT. This gives the protein CASSQGPDRGNTGELFF. J is TRBJ2-2 and V is TRBV4-3; 9 bases agree with TRBD1. Unmatched junction bases numbered 5, after V lost 1 base and J lost 2 bases. Germline V gene lookup returns CDR1 LGHNA and CDR2 YSLEER. This CDR3 spans 17 amino acids.

This chain uses TRBV6-6 with TRBJ2-3, with 8 nucleotides matching TRBD2. Per germline, CDR1 MNHNY and CDR2 SVGAGI (reference sequence). Losses at the gene ends were 2 bases for V and 5 bases for J; bases not matched to a gene: 9. This CDR3 is built from 16 residues. CDR3 in DNA: TGTGCCAGCAGTTACGGGGTGCAGCGGGAGTTAGATACGCAGTATTTT. It is translated as CASSYGVQRELDTQYF.

The chain carries TRBV19 and TRBJ2-1; TRBD1 agrees at 12 bases. V shed 3 bases, J shed 6 bases, and the junction held 6 bases outside the gene matches. CDR3 length: 16 amino acids. Germline V lookup: CDR1 LNHDA, CDR2 SQIVND (reference sequence). CDR3 in DNA: TGTGCCAGTAGTATTTCCGGGACAGGGGGCTTCAATGAGCAGTTCTTC. Translating gives CASSISGTGGFNEQFF. The full variable domain, in which reference TRBV19 and TRBJ2-1 provide the parts outside the CDR3, is DGGITQSPKYLFRKEGQNVTLSCEQNLNHDAMYWYRQDPGQGLRLIYYSQIVNDFQKGDIAEGYSVSREKKESFPLTVTSAQKNPTAFYLCASSISGTGGFNEQFFGPGTRLTVL.

The V and J genes are TRBV2 and TRBJ2-2; tentative D call: TRBD2 (6 bases). The CDR3 length is 22 residues. Germline V gene data show CDR1 as SNHLY and CDR2 as FYNNEI. The V and J ends lost 0 bases and 2 bases respectively, with 28 bases between them. The DNA for the CDR3 is TGTGCCAGCAGTGAAGCGCCCACGGTTGGGGACTGGACGAGCCTTAACACCGGGGAGCTGTTTTTT. Its translation: CASSEAPTVGDWTSLNTGELFF.

The rearrangement links TRBV7-2 to TRBJ1-5; 9 positions agree with TRBD1. CDR1 is SGHTA and CDR2 is FQGNSA in the germline V gene. With V trimmed by 1 base and J by 4 bases, 2 bases remained unmatched. This CDR3 has 15 amino acids. CDR3 DNA: TGTGCCAGCAGCTTAGTTGGGACAGGGAATCAGCCCCAGCATTTT. This codes for CASSLVGTGNQPQHF.

The chain employs TRBV6-5 and TRBJ2-5, with D hard to call. The J call may be faulty, since TRBJ2-7 better matches the DNA end. CDR1 and CDR2 (germline): MNHEY, SVGAGI. The CDR3 has 13 amino acids. This CDR3 is CASSPPNNYEQYF. The CDR3 DNA reads as TGTGCCAGCAGTCCGCCTAACAACTACGAGCAGTACTTC.

This chain links TRBV25-1 with TRBJ2-5, with TRBD1 as a possible D gene (5 bases). Germline CDR1 and CDR2: MGHDK and SYGVNS. The CDR3 spans 14 residues. V was cut by 1 base and J by 8 bases, with 14 bases left in between. CDR3 DNA sequence: TGTGCCAGCAGTGAATCAACAGGCCGGAGCACCCAGTACTTC. This codes for CASSESTGRSTQYF.